One and the same sample provided the 29 T cell receptor beta chains below, sequenced in a study of OX40 agonist ivuxolimab in advanced cancers. Assay: immunoSEQ multiplex PCR; the TCRdb copy retains only in-frame clones and omits some. The data hold roughly 92,000 clones, with 91% observed a single time. The sample here was CD4+ or CD8+ T cells sorted from blood, taken in a trial of the OX40 agonist ivuxolimab. These receptors were taken from an adult with an advanced solid tumor such as melanoma, head and neck, liver or kidney cancer.

The sample holds one count of this clone. The chain combines TRBV6-4 with TRBJ2-3; D unclear. CDR1 and CDR2 from the germline V gene are MRHNA and SNTAGT. Trimming took off 6 bases at V and 1 base at J, with 14 bases between the two ends. The CDR3 sequence is 15 residues long. This chain's CDR3 is CASSRQAGGTDTQYF. In DNA, the CDR3 is TGTGCCAGCAGCAGACAAGCTGGGGGCACAGATACGCAGTATTTT.

The genes are TRBV6-1 and TRBJ1-5; the D is unclear. V dropped 3 bases and J dropped 3 bases, with 6 bases sitting between them. The germline gives CDR1 MNHNS, CDR2 SASEGT. The CDR3 totals 13 residues. The CDR3 coding sequence is TGTGCCAGCAGTGAGGTTATCAATCAGCCCCAGCATTTT. As protein: CASSEVINQPQHF.

This rearrangement joins TRBV6-5 to TRBJ2-7; D remains unclear. In germline, CDR1 is MNHEY, CDR2 SVGAGI. V was pared by 0 bases and J by 6 bases, with 18 bases between. This CDR3 spans 16 amino acids. The CDR3 DNA follows: TGTGCCAGCAGTTACTCGACGACCGTGACTGGAGTCGAGCAGTACTTC. It translates to CASSYSTTVTGVEQYF.

The chain carries TRBV7-3 and TRBJ1-1, with D perhaps TRBD1 (6 bases). The CDR3 length is 15 residues. V shed 0 bases and J shed 1 base, with 9 bases lying between them. Germline V gene sequence: CDR1 SGHTA, CDR2 FQGTGA. CDR3 protein: CASSLTPGANTEAFF. CDR3 bases: TGTGCCAGCAGCTTAACCCCAGGGGCGAACACTGAAGCTTTCTTT. The full variable domain, with the rest looked up from reference TRBV7-3 and TRBJ1-1, is GAGVSQTPSNKVTEKGKYVELRCDPISGHTALYWYRQSLGQGPEFLIYFQGTGAADDSGLPNDRFFAVRPEGSVSTLKIQRTERGDSAVYLCASSLTPGANTEAFFGQGTRLTVV.

The genes are TRBV27 and TRBJ2-7, with 8 bases matching TRBD2. Trimming at V came to 7 bases and at J to 2 bases, leaving 4 bases not matched to a gene. Per germline, CDR1 MNHEY and CDR2 SMNVEV (reference sequence). This CDR3 spans 13 amino acids. The CDR3 here is CASNGGVPYEQYF. The CDR3 DNA is TGTGCCAGCAACGGGGGGGTTCCCTACGAGCAGTACTTC.

This clone was observed once. The genes are TRBV10-3 and TRBJ2-1; 11 positions match TRBD2. Germline loops: CDR1 ENHRY, CDR2 SYGVKD. CDR3 length equals 16 residues. J lost 10 bases, V lost 6 bases, and 14 bases had no gene match. The CDR3 spells CAIRQSGTSGQGEQFF. DNA of the CDR3: TGTGCCATCAGACAATCCGGGACTAGCGGCCAAGGGGAGCAGTTCTTC.

The chain recombines TRBV4-2 with TRBJ2-7; 10 positions agree with TRBD1. The CDR3 is 15 residues long. CDR1 and CDR2 (germline): LGHNA, YNFKEQ. The ends lost 2 bases at V and 2 bases at J; junction bases unmatched: 3. CDR3 in amino acids: CASSQSGTGAYEQYF. The CDR3 bases are TGTGCCAGCAGCCAATCCGGGACAGGGGCCTACGAGCAGTACTTC.

The rearrangement links TRBV5-4 to TRBJ2-2, with D unresolved. Germline CDR1 reads SGHNT; CDR2 reads YYREEE (reference sequence). Trimming removed 4 bases at V and 6 bases at J, with 7 bases between. CDR3 length: 12 amino acids. CDR3 sequence reads: CASSPTSGELFF. CDR3 nucleotide sequence: TGTGCCAGCAGCCCAACATCCGGGGAGCTGTTTTTT.

The V call is TRBV4-1, the J call TRBJ2-7, with TRBD2 identical over 8 bases. The CDR3 is 16 residues long. V lost 0 bases and J lost 5; bases outside the gene matches: 9. From germline, CDR1 is MGHRA and CDR2 YSYEKL. CDR3 nucleotides: TGCGCCAGCAGCCAAGATCTGTGGAGCGGGAGCCACGAGCAGTACTTC. It yields the protein CASSQDLWSGSHEQYF.

The V gene is TRBV2, the J gene TRBJ1-1; TRBD1 is a possible D gene (6 bases). Trimming cost V 9 bases and J 1 base, with 6 bases left between them. Looked up from germline, CDR1 is SNHLY and CDR2 is FYNNEI. The CDR3 totals 11 residues. This chain's CDR3 is CARGQNTEAFF. The CDR3, as DNA: TGTGCCAGGGGACAGAACACTGAAGCTTTCTTT.

This chain connects TRBV18 to TRBJ2-2; 7 bases map to TRBD1. The CDR3 has 16 residues. Trimming cost V 3 bases and J 2 bases; bases outside gene matches: 6. Germline V gene sequence: CDR1 KGHSH, CDR2 LQKENI. CDR3 amino acids: CASSPKGTENTGELFF. In DNA form, the CDR3 reads TGTGCCAGCTCACCCAAGGGGACAGAAAACACCGGGGAGCTGTTTTTT. Looking up the rest from reference TRBV18 and TRBJ2-2 gives the full variable domain: NAGVMQNPRHLVRRRGQEARLRCSPMKGHSHVYWYRQLPEEGLKFMVYLQKENIIDESGMPKERFSAEFPKEGPSILRIQQVVRGDSAAYFCASSPKGTENTGELFFGEGSRLTVL.

CDR3 amino acids: CASSLAGQPQHF. The CDR3 coding sequence is TGTGCCAGCAGCTTAGCTGGTCAGCCCCAGCATTTT. This rearrangement joins TRBV7-6 to TRBJ1-5; D uncertain. The CDR3 length is 12 residues. CDR1 is SGHVS and CDR2 is FNYEAQ in the germline V gene. V was trimmed by 0 bases and J by 6 bases, leaving 3 bases between them. The whole variable domain, filled in from reference TRBV7-6 and TRBJ1-5, reads GAGVSQSPRYKVTKRGQDVALRCDPISGHVSLYWYRQALGQGPEFLTYFNYEAQQDKSGLPNDRFSAERPEGSISTLTIQRTEQRDSAMYRCASSLAGQPQHFGDGTRLSIL.

V is TRBV28 and J is TRBJ1-4; D call uncertain. The length of the CDR3 is 14 residues. Germline lookup yields CDR1 MDHEN and CDR2 SYDVKM. V was trimmed by 3 bases and J by 7 bases, leaving 12 bases between them. For the CDR3, the DNA is TGTGCCAGCAGTTTTGACATAACGGGTGAAAAACTGTTTTTT. Translating gives CASSFDITGEKLFF.

The chain combines TRBV4-2 with TRBJ2-3, with D unresolved. Per germline, CDR1 LGHNA and CDR2 YNFKEQ. The CDR3 has 17 residues. V shed 4 bases and J shed 0 bases, with 17 bases lying between them. CDR3 nucleotides: TGTGCCAGCAGCCCCAGCCTGGGTTCGCCTAGCACAGATACGCAGTATTTT. Protein: CASSPSLGSPSTDTQYF.

The chain recombines TRBV7-2 with TRBJ2-7, with D possibly TRBD2 on 6 matching bases. The CDR3 consists of 14 residues. The ends were cut back, 5 bases at V and 2 bases at J, with 13 bases in the middle. The germline CDR1 and CDR2 sequences are SGHTA and FQGNSA. Written as DNA, the CDR3 is TGTGCCAGCAGCGGGGGAGGAACCCCCTACGAGCAGTACTTC. This sequence encodes CASSGGGTPYEQYF.

V gene TRBV4-1 combines with J gene TRBJ2-1; D perhaps matches TRBD1 (6 bases). The CDR3 is 15 amino acids. V was clipped by 0 bases and J by 7 bases, with 13 bases between them. The germline gives CDR1 MGHRA, CDR2 YSYEKL. The CDR3 spells CASSQDHPGENEQFF. The DNA of the CDR3 is TGCGCCAGCAGCCAAGATCATCCAGGGGAGAATGAGCAGTTCTTC.

The CDR3 is CASSRPDLFGQETQYF. In DNA form, the CDR3 reads TGTGCCAGCAGCCGGCCCGATCTTTTCGGCCAAGAGACCCAGTACTTC. The rearrangement joins TRBV14 to TRBJ2-5; no firm D call. The CDR3 runs 16 residues. V gave up 4 bases and J gave up 1 base, with 16 bases separating them. From germline, CDR1 is SGHDN and CDR2 FVKESK.

CDR3 residues: CASSIPGLAGGRETQYF. In DNA, the CDR3 is TGTGCCAGTAGCATACCGGGACTAGCGGGAGGGCGGGAGACCCAGTACTTC. This chain uses TRBV19 with TRBJ2-5, with TRBD2 matching over 16 bases. With V trimmed by 6 bases and J by 5 bases, 9 bases remained unmatched. Germline V lookup: CDR1 LNHDA, CDR2 SQIVND (reference sequence). The CDR3 has 17 amino acids.

The CDR3 region is CASRTQRTGDNEQFF. The CDR3 DNA sequence: TGTGCCAGCAGGACGCAAAGGACAGGTGACAATGAGCAGTTCTTC. The chain couples TRBV6-5 to TRBJ2-1; 7 positions match TRBD1. The V segment lost 6 bases and the J segment 5 bases; nucleotides outside the gene matches: 10. Germline V lookup: CDR1 MNHEY, CDR2 SVGAGI. The CDR3 has 15 residues.

This chain joins TRBV4-1 and TRBJ2-7; 7 nucleotides line up with TRBD2. J gave up 5 bases and V 2 bases, and 9 bases lay outside the gene matches. The germline V gene has CDR1 MGHRA and CDR2 YSYEKL. The CDR3 consists of 15 residues. CDR3 sequence (DNA): TGCGCCAGCAGCCAACGGGGAGGGCCTAACGACGAGCAGTACTTC. It encodes CASSQRGGPNDEQYF.

The chain is built from TRBV30 and TRBJ2-7; 8 bases line up with TRBD2. The V gene's germline CDR1 is GTSNPN and CDR2 SVGIG (reference sequence). Trimming cost V 2 bases and J 3 bases; bases outside gene matches: 6. CDR3 length equals 14 residues. For the CDR3, the DNA is TGTGCCTGGAGTAGCGGGAGCTTCCGCTACGAGCAGTACTTC. Amino acid sequence: CAWSSGSFRYEQYF.

J is TRBJ2-7 and V is TRBV11-3; D is uncertain. Germline V lookup: CDR1 SGHNT, CDR2 YENEEA. Trimming left V 2 bases short and J 2 bases short, with 10 bases between. The CDR3 contains 14 residues. The CDR3 DNA is TGTGCCAGCAGCTTAAGGGTTTACCCCTACGAGCAGTACTTC. Translation: CASSLRVYPYEQYF.

The genes are TRBV28 and TRBJ2-3; TRBD1 matches at 8 bases. CDR3 size: 14 residues. With V trimmed by 5 bases and J by 6 bases, 7 bases remained unmatched. The germline gives CDR1 MDHEN, CDR2 SYDVKM. CDR3 sequence: CASSLGQGADTQYF. CDR3 bases: TGTGCCAGCAGTCTCGGACAGGGTGCGGATACGCAGTATTTT.

The V gene is TRBV7-9, the J gene TRBJ2-1; TRBD1 or TRBD2 may be the D gene (5 bases each). V was pared by 8 bases and J by 8 bases, with 16 bases between. Looked up from germline, CDR1 is SEHNR and CDR2 is FQNEAQ (reference sequence). The CDR3 consists of 13 residues. Here the CDR3 DNA reads TGTGCCAGCCGCCGGGACCTAGCTTATGAGCAGTTCTTC. It is translated as CASRRDLAYEQFF.

About this clone itself: This sample also contains other DNA sequences that code for the same CDR3. CDR3 region: CASSLGTGGTDTQYF. The CDR3, as DNA: TGCGCCAGCAGCTTGGGGACAGGGGGCACAGATACGCAGTATTTT. The chain has TRBV5-1 and TRBJ2-3; 9 positions agree with TRBD1. The germline CDR1 and CDR2 sequences are SGHRS and YFSETQ. The CDR3 has 15 amino acids. V shed 0 bases, J shed 1 base, and the junction held 0 bases outside the gene matches. Variable domain in full (rest from reference TRBV5-1 and TRBJ2-3): KAGVTQTPRYLIKTRGQQVTLSCSPISGHRSVSWYQQTPGQGLQFLFEYFSETQRNKGNFPGRFSGRQFSNSRSEMNVSTLELGDSALYLCASSLGTGGTDTQYFGPGTRLTVL.

This clone was counted a single time. The same CDR3 is also encoded by other DNA sequences in this sample. The chain carries TRBV2 and TRBJ2-3; D is uncertain. The CDR3 has 11 residues. Germline assignment: CDR1 SNHLY and CDR2 FYNNEI. The V gene lost 6 bases and the J gene lost 3 bases, with 4 bases spanning the gap. CDR3 residues: CASRLTDTQYF. DNA for the CDR3: TGTGCCAGCAGACTGACAGATACGCAGTATTTT.

In this sample, this clone turned up a few times. This chain connects TRBV29-1 to TRBJ1-1; D remains unclear. The length of the CDR3 is 12 residues. The V gene lost 1 base and the J gene lost 3 bases, with 6 bases spanning the gap. Germline CDR1 SQVTM, CDR2 ANQGSEA. The CDR3 reads CSVEGDYTEAFF. The CDR3 bases are TGCAGCGTTGAAGGCGACTACACTGAAGCTTTCTTT.

The chain's CDR3 is CASSFDYNEQFF. The CDR3 nucleotides read TGTGCCAGCAGCTTTGACTACAATGAGCAGTTCTTC. This sequence joins TRBV7-6 and TRBJ2-1; D gene unclear. CDR3 length: 12 amino acids. Trimming stripped 3 bases from V and 3 bases from J, with 3 bases between. Germline CDR1 and CDR2: SGHVS and FNYEAQ.

V and J are TRBV4-1 and TRBJ2-5; tentatively, D is TRBD2 (5 bases). V lost 0 bases to trimming and J lost 11 bases, with 13 bases between them. Germline CDR1 and CDR2: MGHRA and YSYEKL. The CDR3 runs to 13 residues. For the CDR3, the DNA is TGCGCCAGCAGCCAAGAGAGACGTTGGGAGCAGTACTTC. This translates into CASSQERRWEQYF.